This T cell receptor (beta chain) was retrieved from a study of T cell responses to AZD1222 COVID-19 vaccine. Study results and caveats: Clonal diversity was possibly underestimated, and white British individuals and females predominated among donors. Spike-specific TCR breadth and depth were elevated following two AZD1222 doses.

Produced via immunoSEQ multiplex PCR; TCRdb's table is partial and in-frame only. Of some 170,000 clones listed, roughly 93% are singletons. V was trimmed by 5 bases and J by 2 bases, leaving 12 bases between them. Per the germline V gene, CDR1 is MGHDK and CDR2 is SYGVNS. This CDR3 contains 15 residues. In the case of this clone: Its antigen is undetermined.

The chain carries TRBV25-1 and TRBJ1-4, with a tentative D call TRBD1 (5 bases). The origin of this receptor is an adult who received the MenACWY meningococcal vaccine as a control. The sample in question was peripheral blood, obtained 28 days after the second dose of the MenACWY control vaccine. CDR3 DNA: TGTGCCAGCAGTTCAAGGGGTAGGACTAATGAAAAACTGTTTTTT. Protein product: CASSSRGRTNEKLFF.